This T cell receptor beta chain was recorded in a study of T-cell memory formation after mild COVID-19 (dated by TCRdb to the early 2020s). Turning to the overall study: TCR sequence clusters from the two donors were largely donor specific. T-cell clones expanding and contracting after mild COVID-19 in two donors were tracked by longitudinal TCRalpha and TCRbeta repertoire sequencing. The cohort was made up of two young adult volunteers, one female and one male, who were previously healthy. The paper as a whole reports these results and caveats: Some responding clones were detected in pre-infection memory, which suggested that pre-existing cross-reactive memory T cells had joined the SARS-CoV-2 response. SARS-CoV-2 specificity was not confirmed for the second-wave clones peaking on day 37. Balanced CD4/CD8 phenotypes were observed for clones contracting from day 15 to 85, whereas a bias towards CD4+ was observed for a second wave of clones expanding from day 15 to 37. Contracting CD4+ clones turned up mainly in the CM and EM memory subsets, whereas EMRA was where CD8+ clones were enriched. Only two mild cases were covered by the study, and larger cohorts that include severe cases with pre-infection samples were considered necessary.

As for this clonotype: Its antigen remains undetermined. Qualities for individual bases were not recorded, and no much larger clone is one base off.

Sequencer: Illumina NovaSeq 6000. cDNA libraries for TCRalpha and TCRbeta were prepared by 5'RACE using constant-segment primers, with sample barcodes and unique molecular identifiers added. Trizol reagent was used to extract RNA from every sample. Amplification of the libraries took two PCR steps, and the second step added a second sample barcode plus Illumina TruSeq adapters. Sequencing of the libraries was done on an Illumina NovaSeq, producing 2 x 150 bp paired-end reads. On the study's bioinformatics: The reads were demultiplexed and collapsed into UMI-guided consensus sequences using migec v1.2.7. Using mixcr v2.1.11, the UMI consensuses were aligned to TRA and TRB V and J templates and assembled into clonotypes. A clonotype was counted as expanded or contracted only when both edgeR and NoisET called the clonotype significant, with the noise models trained on biological replicates. For edgeR calls, the cutoffs were a false discovery rate-adjusted p below 0.01 and a log2 fold-change threshold of 1. As an exploratory analysis of dynamics, max-normalized trajectories of the 1000 most abundant clonotypes were examined by PCA with hierarchical clustering. Each responding clone was given a CD4 or CD8 phenotype based on the CD4+ and CD8+ repertoires, which had been sequenced separately. The public reads were run again by TCRdb, first through fastp at Q25 and then through MiXCR, and only productive beta chains were kept. CDR3 protein sequences are deduplicated, and each keeps its most common genes and DNA. TCRdb assigned the V and J calls; the authors' analysis was not used. This sample has about 340,000 distinct CDR3 sequences in its table, and over 20% of those were observed once. The ten largest make up roughly an eighth of the sample.

The junction shows trimming of 7 bases on V and 1 base on J, and the gene matches do not reach 5 bases of it. Reading from cysteine to phenylalanine, the CDR3 counts 14 amino acids. Just the 42-base CDR3 DNA is kept, in frame starting at base 1. In the germline V gene, CDR1 corresponds to SGDLS and CDR2 to YYNGEE. Ficoll-Paque density gradient centrifugation was the method used to isolate PBMCs. The material sequenced was PBMCs or a T cell subset sorted from them (not recorded which). This sequence uses TRBV9 and TRBJ2-1, with 7 middle bases fitting TRBD2. The sequence came from an adult woman who had mild COVID-19 (a few samples of this study predate the infection). The sample titles of this study are shuffled in the database, so cell type and time point are left out; the donor was told from shared clones. The CDR3 here reads CASEAGRSYNEQFF. The DNA is TGTGCCAGCGAAGCGGGGCGATCCTACAATGAGCAGTTCTTC.